This is a list of T cell receptor beta chains from one sample in a study of blood T cell repertoires in COVID-19. The method was immunoSEQ multiplex PCR; TCRdb's version includes in-frame clones alone and lacks a portion of them. The sample gives more than 110,000 clones, 84% of which show up once; more than 7% is in the top ten. The sample consisted of peripheral blood. The source is a human donor in a cohort sampled during active COVID-19. The CDR3 runs from the conserved cysteine through the conserved F or W. Fields, in order: J gene, V gene, clone size, D gene, CDR3 protein, CDR3 DNA. The D gene is left open where the match is weak. The size of a clone is reported for some rows only, either as once, few or many, or as a class for expanded clones.

J gene: TRBJ1-6; V gene: TRBV5-4; clone size: NA; D gene: NA; CDR3 protein: CASTNREGPGSPLHF; CDR3 DNA: TGTGCCAGCACTAACAGGGAGGGCCCAGGCTCACCCCTCCACTTT
J gene: TRBJ2-3; V gene: TRBV18; clone size: once; D gene: TRBD2; CDR3 protein: CASSPGLEREGTQYF; CDR3 DNA: TGTGCCAGCTCACCGGGACTAGAGCGGGAAGGTACGCAGTATTTT
J gene: TRBJ1-1; V gene: TRBV9; clone size: NA; D gene: NA; CDR3 protein: CASSFSPQEGQAFF; CDR3 DNA: TGTGCCAGCAGCTTCTCCCCTCAAGAGGGCCAAGCTTTCTTT
J gene: TRBJ1-1; V gene: TRBV5-4; clone size: NA; D gene: TRBD1; CDR3 protein: CASSLGQGMNTEAFF; CDR3 DNA: TGTGCCAGCAGCTTGGGACAGGGGATGAACACTGAAGCTTTCTTT
J gene: TRBJ2-2; V gene: TRBV5-4; clone size: NA; D gene: TRBD1; CDR3 protein: CASSKDRGFSGELFF; CDR3 DNA: TGTGCCAGCAGCAAGGACAGGGGTTTTTCCGGGGAGCTGTTTTTT
J gene: TRBJ2-2; V gene: TRBV6-6; clone size: NA; D gene: TRBD1; CDR3 protein: CASSSYRGNNGELFF; CDR3 DNA: TGTGCCAGCAGTTCCTACAGGGGTAATAACGGGGAGCTGTTTTTT
J gene: TRBJ1-2; V gene: TRBV2; clone size: NA; D gene: NA; CDR3 protein: CASSEIGQFYGYTF; CDR3 DNA: TGTGCCAGCAGTGAAATAGGACAGTTCTATGGCTACACCTTC
J gene: TRBJ2-1; V gene: TRBV29-1; clone size: NA; D gene: TRBD2; CDR3 protein: CSVRTSGGSSYNEQFF; CDR3 DNA: TGCAGCGTTAGGACTAGCGGGGGGAGCTCCTACAATGAGCAGTTCTTC
J gene: TRBJ1-5; V gene: TRBV5-4; clone size: once; D gene: NA; CDR3 protein: CASSLAGDNNQPQHF; CDR3 DNA: TGTGCCAGCAGCTTGGCCGGGGACAACAATCAGCCCCAGCATTTT
J gene: TRBJ1-2; V gene: TRBV7-9; clone size: NA; D gene: TRBD1; CDR3 protein: CASSTWDRENYGYTF; CDR3 DNA: TGTGCCAGCAGCACGTGGGACAGGGAAAACTATGGCTACACCTTC
J gene: TRBJ2-3; V gene: TRBV6-5; clone size: NA; D gene: NA; CDR3 protein: CASGQTFTDTQYF; CDR3 DNA: TGTGCCAGCGGACAGACGTTCACAGATACGCAGTATTTT
J gene: TRBJ2-5; V gene: TRBV10-3; clone size: once; D gene: NA; CDR3 protein: CAISDVAAGGETQYF; CDR3 DNA: TGTGCCATCAGTGATGTGGCGGCAGGCGGGGAGACCCAGTACTTC
J gene: TRBJ1-1; V gene: TRBV7-9; clone size: NA; D gene: TRBD1; CDR3 protein: CASSLGDRGDTEAFF; CDR3 DNA: TGTGCCAGCAGCTTAGGGGACAGGGGAGACACTGAAGCTTTCTTT
J gene: TRBJ2-5; V gene: TRBV6-5; clone size: NA; D gene: TRBD1; CDR3 protein: CATRQGPWGETQYF; CDR3 DNA: TGTGCCACTCGACAGGGTCCCTGGGGAGAGACCCAGTACTTC
J gene: TRBJ2-1; V gene: TRBV5-5; clone size: once; D gene: NA; CDR3 protein: CASSFYRATYNEQFF; CDR3 DNA: TGTGCCAGCAGCTTTTACAGGGCTACCTACAATGAGCAGTTCTTC
J gene: TRBJ2-7; V gene: TRBV2; clone size: once; D gene: NA; CDR3 protein: CASSERSEQYF; CDR3 DNA: TGTGCCAGCAGTGAGCGTTCGGAGCAGTACTTC
J gene: TRBJ2-1; V gene: TRBV5-1; clone size: many; D gene: NA; CDR3 protein: CASSLVREQFF; CDR3 DNA: TGCGCCAGCAGCTTGGTGAGGGAACAGTTCTTC
J gene: TRBJ2-5; V gene: TRBV3-1/TRBV3-2; clone size: NA; D gene: NA; CDR3 protein: CASSLPENYQETQYF; CDR3 DNA: TGTGCCAGCAGCCTCCCCGAGAATTACCAAGAGACCCAGTACTTC
J gene: TRBJ2-7; V gene: TRBV5-6; clone size: NA; D gene: TRBD2; CDR3 protein: CASSLWLAGSSYEQYF; CDR3 DNA: TGTGCCAGCAGCTTGTGGCTAGCGGGGAGCTCCTACGAGCAGTACTTC
J gene: TRBJ2-2; V gene: TRBV13; clone size: NA; D gene: NA; CDR3 protein: CASSRGGPGELFF; CDR3 DNA: TGTGCCAGCAGCAGGGGCGGTCCCGGGGAGCTGTTTTTT
J gene: TRBJ2-3; V gene: TRBV19; clone size: NA; D gene: TRBD1; CDR3 protein: CASSMGQTNTQYF; CDR3 DNA: TGTGCCAGTAGTATGGGACAGACCAATACGCAGTATTTT
J gene: TRBJ1-1; V gene: TRBV11-2; clone size: NA; D gene: NA; CDR3 protein: CASSLDRGGAFF; CDR3 DNA: TGTGCCAGCAGCTTAGACAGAGGGGGAGCTTTCTTT
J gene: TRBJ2-5; V gene: TRBV25-1; clone size: NA; D gene: TRBD2; CDR3 protein: CASSLGAGVRETQYF; CDR3 DNA: TGTGCCAGCAGCCTTGGGGCGGGGGTTAGAGAGACCCAGTACTTC
J gene: TRBJ2-3; V gene: TRBV19; clone size: NA; D gene: TRBD2; CDR3 protein: CASTKGGGSTDTQYF; CDR3 DNA: TGTGCCAGTACAAAAGGCGGGGGGTCAACAGATACGCAGTATTTT
J gene: TRBJ2-7; V gene: TRBV18; clone size: NA; D gene: TRBD1; CDR3 protein: CASSPDRDRREQYF; CDR3 DNA: TGTGCCAGCTCACCCGACCGGGACAGGCGCGAGCAGTACTTC
J gene: TRBJ2-7; V gene: TRBV2; clone size: NA; D gene: TRBD1; CDR3 protein: CASSAGQGAPYEQYF; CDR3 DNA: TGTGCCAGCAGTGCGGGACAGGGGGCCCCCTACGAGCAGTACTTC
J gene: TRBJ2-3; V gene: TRBV7-3; clone size: NA; D gene: NA; CDR3 protein: CASSLEYTDTQYF; CDR3 DNA: TGTGCCAGCAGCTTAGAGTACACAGATACGCAGTATTTT
J gene: TRBJ2-3; V gene: TRBV18; clone size: NA; D gene: TRBD2; CDR3 protein: CASSLGRGLAGTVADTQYF; CDR3 DNA: TGTGCCAGCTCACTGGGCAGGGGACTAGCGGGGACCGTGGCAGATACGCAGTATTTT
J gene: TRBJ1-1; V gene: TRBV5-5; clone size: once; D gene: TRBD1; CDR3 protein: CASSTDRGTEAFF; CDR3 DNA: TGTGCCAGCAGCACGGACAGGGGCACTGAAGCTTTCTTT
J gene: TRBJ2-1; V gene: TRBV28; clone size: NA; D gene: NA; CDR3 protein: CASSRQGGGYEQFF; CDR3 DNA: TGTGCCAGCAGTAGGCAGGGTGGCGGTTATGAGCAGTTCTTC
J gene: TRBJ2-5; V gene: TRBV7-9; clone size: NA; D gene: TRBD2; CDR3 protein: CASSLGRGGQETQYF; CDR3 DNA: TGTGCCAGCAGCTTAGGACGGGGGGGCCAAGAGACCCAGTACTTC
J gene: TRBJ1-5; V gene: TRBV11-2; clone size: NA; D gene: TRBD1; CDR3 protein: CASSSSWTGGRGNQPQHF; CDR3 DNA: TGTGCCAGCAGCTCCTCATGGACAGGGGGCCGGGGCAATCAGCCCCAGCATTTT
J gene: TRBJ2-2; V gene: TRBV25-1; clone size: NA; D gene: NA; CDR3 protein: CAARGTTGELFF; CDR3 DNA: TGTGCCGCCAGGGGTACCACCGGGGAGCTGTTTTTT
J gene: TRBJ2-6; V gene: TRBV11-2; clone size: NA; D gene: TRBD1; CDR3 protein: CASSFPPGQGSTGANVLTF; CDR3 DNA: TGTGCCAGCAGCTTCCCGCCGGGACAGGGTAGTACTGGGGCCAACGTCCTGACTTTC
J gene: TRBJ2-7; V gene: TRBV7-2; clone size: NA; D gene: TRBD1; CDR3 protein: CATLGQFYEQYF; CDR3 DNA: TGTGCCACCTTGGGACAGTTCTACGAGCAGTACTTC
J gene: TRBJ1-2; V gene: TRBV13; clone size: NA; D gene: TRBD1; CDR3 protein: CASSEGQGARGYTF; CDR3 DNA: TGTGCCAGCAGTGAGGGACAGGGGGCAAGAGGCTACACCTTC
J gene: TRBJ1-1; V gene: TRBV27; clone size: NA; D gene: TRBD1; CDR3 protein: CASRLQGAFTEAFF; CDR3 DNA: TGTGCCAGCAGGCTCCAGGGGGCTTTCACTGAAGCTTTCTTT
J gene: TRBJ2-7; V gene: TRBV10-3; clone size: NA; D gene: TRBD1; CDR3 protein: CAIMGTGRYEQYF; CDR3 DNA: TGTGCCATCATGGGGACAGGGAGGTACGAGCAGTACTTC
J gene: TRBJ2-3; V gene: TRBV5-4; clone size: NA; D gene: NA; CDR3 protein: CASKWGDTFTDTQYF; CDR3 DNA: TGTGCCAGCAAATGGGGGGATACTTTCACAGATACGCAGTATTTT
J gene: TRBJ1-2; V gene: TRBV5-1; clone size: NA; D gene: TRBD1; CDR3 protein: CASNRGDREVGYTF; CDR3 DNA: TGCGCCAGCAATCGAGGAGACAGGGAAGTTGGCTACACCTTC
J gene: TRBJ2-1; V gene: TRBV7-9; clone size: few; D gene: NA; CDR3 protein: CASSRGWDNEQFF; CDR3 DNA: TGTGCCAGCAGCCGGGGGTGGGACAATGAGCAGTTCTTC
J gene: TRBJ1-3; V gene: TRBV14; clone size: NA; D gene: NA; CDR3 protein: CASSLIEGRAGNTIYF; CDR3 DNA: TGTGCCAGCAGCCTTATCGAGGGTCGGGCTGGAAACACCATATATTTT
J gene: TRBJ2-1; V gene: TRBV9; clone size: NA; D gene: TRBD2; CDR3 protein: CASSVVPAGGYNEQFF; CDR3 DNA: TGTGCCAGCAGCGTAGTCCCCGCGGGGGGCTACAATGAGCAGTTCTTC
J gene: TRBJ2-5; V gene: TRBV5-1; clone size: NA; D gene: TRBD1; CDR3 protein: CASSSGQGAFQETQYF; CDR3 DNA: TGCGCCAGCAGCTCCGGACAGGGGGCATTTCAAGAGACCCAGTACTTC
J gene: TRBJ2-5; V gene: TRBV3-1/TRBV3-2; clone size: NA; D gene: TRBD1; CDR3 protein: CASSHRQGHETQYF; CDR3 DNA: TGTGCCAGCAGCCACCGACAGGGGCACGAGACCCAGTACTTC